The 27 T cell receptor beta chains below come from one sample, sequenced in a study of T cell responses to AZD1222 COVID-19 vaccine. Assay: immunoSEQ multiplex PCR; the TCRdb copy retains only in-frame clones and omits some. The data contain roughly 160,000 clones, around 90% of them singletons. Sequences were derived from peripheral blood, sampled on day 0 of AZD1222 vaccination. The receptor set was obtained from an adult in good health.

CDR3 sequence reads: CASSYRGDLQETQYF. CDR3 nucleotide sequence: TGTGCCAGCAGTTACAGGGGCGACCTTCAAGAGACCCAGTACTTC. The chain couples TRBV28 to TRBJ2-5; 7 bases are shared with TRBD1. The J segment lost 2 bases and the V segment lost 4 bases, leaving 7 bases of the junction unmatched. The length of the CDR3 is 15 residues. Germline V gives CDR1 MDHEN, CDR2 SYDVKM.

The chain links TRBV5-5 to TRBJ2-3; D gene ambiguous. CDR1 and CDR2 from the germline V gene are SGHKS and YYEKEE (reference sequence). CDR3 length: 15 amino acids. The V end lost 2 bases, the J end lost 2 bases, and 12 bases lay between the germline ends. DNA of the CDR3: TGTGCCAGCAGCTTAAGACGGCCAGACACAGATACGCAGTATTTT. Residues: CASSLRRPDTDTQYF.

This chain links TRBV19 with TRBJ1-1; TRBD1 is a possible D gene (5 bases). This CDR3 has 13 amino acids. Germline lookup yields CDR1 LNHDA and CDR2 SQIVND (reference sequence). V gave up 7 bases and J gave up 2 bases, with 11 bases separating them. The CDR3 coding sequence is TGTGCCAGTACCTCGACAGTTAACACTGAAGCTTTCTTT. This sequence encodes CASTSTVNTEAFF. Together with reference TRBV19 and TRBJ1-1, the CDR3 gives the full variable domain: DGGITQSPKYLFRKEGQNVTLSCEQNLNHDAMYWYRQDPGQGLRLIYYSQIVNDFQKGDIAEGYSVSREKKESFPLTVTSAQKNPTAFYLCASTSTVNTEAFFGQGTRLTVV.

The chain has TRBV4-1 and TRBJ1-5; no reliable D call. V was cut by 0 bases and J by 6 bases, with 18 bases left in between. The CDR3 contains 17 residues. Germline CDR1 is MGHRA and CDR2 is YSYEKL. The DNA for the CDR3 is TGCGCCAGCAGCCAAGATCTTTGGCCGTCTCTTGTTCAGCCCCAGCATTTT. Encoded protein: CASSQDLWPSLVQPQHF.

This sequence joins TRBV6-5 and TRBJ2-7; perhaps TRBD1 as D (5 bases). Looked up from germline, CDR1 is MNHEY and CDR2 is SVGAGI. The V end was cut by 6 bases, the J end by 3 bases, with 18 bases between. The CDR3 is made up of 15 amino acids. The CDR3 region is CASRSVSQGFYEQYF. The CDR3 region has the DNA TGTGCCAGCAGATCGGTTTCCCAGGGTTTCTACGAGCAGTACTTC.

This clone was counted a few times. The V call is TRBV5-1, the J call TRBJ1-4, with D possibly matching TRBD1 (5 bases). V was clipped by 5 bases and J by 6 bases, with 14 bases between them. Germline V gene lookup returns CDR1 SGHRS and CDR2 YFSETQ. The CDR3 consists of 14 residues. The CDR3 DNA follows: TGCGCCAGCAGTTCGGGCAGGGCAGATGAAAAACTGTTTTTT. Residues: CASSSGRADEKLFF.

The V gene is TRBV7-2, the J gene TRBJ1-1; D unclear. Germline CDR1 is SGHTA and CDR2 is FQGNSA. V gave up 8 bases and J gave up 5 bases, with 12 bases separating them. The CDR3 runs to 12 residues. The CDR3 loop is CASAGGPTEAFF. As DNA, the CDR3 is TGTGCCAGCGCGGGTGGTCCGACTGAAGCTTTCTTT.

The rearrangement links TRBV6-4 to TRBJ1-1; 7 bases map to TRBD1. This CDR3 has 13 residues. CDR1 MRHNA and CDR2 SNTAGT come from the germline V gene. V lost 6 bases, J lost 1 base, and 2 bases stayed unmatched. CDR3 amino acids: CASRQGTNTEAFF. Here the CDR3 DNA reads TGTGCCAGCAGACAGGGGACGAACACTGAAGCTTTCTTT.

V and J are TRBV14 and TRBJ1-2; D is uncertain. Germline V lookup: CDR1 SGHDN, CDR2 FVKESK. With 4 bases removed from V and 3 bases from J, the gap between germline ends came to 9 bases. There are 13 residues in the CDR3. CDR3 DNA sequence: TGTGCCAGCAGCCCCCGGACGGACTATGGCTACACCTTC. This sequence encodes CASSPRTDYGYTF.

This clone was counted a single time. The CDR3 DNA is TGTGCCAGCAGCGCACTTAGGAACACTGAAGCTTTCTTT. Protein product: CASSALRNTEAFF. The chain uses TRBV9 and TRBJ1-1; D gene uncertain. CDR1 SGDLS and CDR2 YYNGEE come from the germline V gene. V was trimmed by 3 bases and J by 1 base, leaving 7 bases between them. This CDR3 has 13 residues. The variable domain in full, completed from reference TRBV9 and TRBJ1-1, reads DSGVTQTPKHLITATGQRVTLRCSPRSGDLSVYWYQQSLDQGLQFLIQYYNGEERAKGNILERFSAQQFPDLHSELNLSSLELGDSALYFCASSALRNTEAFFGQGTRLTVV.

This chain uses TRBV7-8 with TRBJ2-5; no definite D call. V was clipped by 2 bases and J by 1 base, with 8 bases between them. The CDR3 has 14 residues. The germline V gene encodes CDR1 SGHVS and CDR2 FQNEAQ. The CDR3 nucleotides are TGTGCCAGCAGCTTATTACGGACCCAAGAGACCCAGTACTTC. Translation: CASSLLRTQETQYF.

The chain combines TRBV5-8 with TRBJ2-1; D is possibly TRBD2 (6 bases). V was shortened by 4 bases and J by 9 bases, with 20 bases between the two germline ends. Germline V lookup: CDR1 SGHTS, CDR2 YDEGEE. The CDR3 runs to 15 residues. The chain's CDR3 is CASSAQVLDSGEQFF. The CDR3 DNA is TGTGCCAGCAGCGCACAGGTTTTAGATAGCGGTGAGCAGTTCTTC.

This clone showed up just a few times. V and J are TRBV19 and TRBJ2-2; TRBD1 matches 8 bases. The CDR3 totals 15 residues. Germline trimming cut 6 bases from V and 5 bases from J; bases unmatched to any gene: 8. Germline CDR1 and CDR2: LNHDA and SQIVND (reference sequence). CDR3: CASRSRTGYTGELFF. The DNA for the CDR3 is TGTGCCAGTAGATCGAGGACAGGGTATACCGGGGAGCTGTTTTTT.

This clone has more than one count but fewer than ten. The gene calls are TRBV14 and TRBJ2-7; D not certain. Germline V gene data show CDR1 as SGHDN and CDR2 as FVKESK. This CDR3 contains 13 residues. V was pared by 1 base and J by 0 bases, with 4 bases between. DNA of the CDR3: TGTGCCAGCAGCCAAGTCGACTCCTACGAGCAGTACTTC. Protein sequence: CASSQVDSYEQYF.

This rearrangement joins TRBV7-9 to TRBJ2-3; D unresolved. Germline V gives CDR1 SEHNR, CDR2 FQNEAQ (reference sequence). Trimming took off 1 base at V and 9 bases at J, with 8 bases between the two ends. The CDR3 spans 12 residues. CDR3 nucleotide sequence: TGTGCCAGCAGCTTAGAGAAAACAACGCAGTATTTT. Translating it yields CASSLEKTTQYF.

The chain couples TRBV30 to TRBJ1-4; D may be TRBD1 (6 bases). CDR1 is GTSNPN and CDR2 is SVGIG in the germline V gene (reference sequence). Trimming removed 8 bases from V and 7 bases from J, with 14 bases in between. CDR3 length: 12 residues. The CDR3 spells CAADSIGEKLFF. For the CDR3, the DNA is TGTGCCGCGGACAGTATTGGTGAAAAACTGTTTTTT.

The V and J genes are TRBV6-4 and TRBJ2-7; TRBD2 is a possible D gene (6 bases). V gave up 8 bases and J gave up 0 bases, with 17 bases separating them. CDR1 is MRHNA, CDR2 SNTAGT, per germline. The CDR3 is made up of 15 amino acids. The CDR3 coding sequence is TGTGCCAGCCTCAGGCGGGATCGGACCTCCTACGAGCAGTACTTC. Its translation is CASLRRDRTSYEQYF.

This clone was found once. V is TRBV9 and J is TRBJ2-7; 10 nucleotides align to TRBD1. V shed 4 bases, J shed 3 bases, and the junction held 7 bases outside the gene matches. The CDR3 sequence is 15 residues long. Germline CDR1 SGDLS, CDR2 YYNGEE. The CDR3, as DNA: TGTGCCAGCAGCCGGACAGGGGGAGTTGTCTACGAGCAGTACTTC. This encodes CASSRTGGVVYEQYF.

Here the CDR3 DNA reads TGTGCCAGCAGCTTATCTCCTTGGAGGTCCTTGAACACTGAAGCTTTCTTT. This gives the protein CASSLSPWRSLNTEAFF. The chain carries TRBV7-9 and TRBJ1-1, with D hard to call. The CDR3 has 17 residues. Germline V gene data show CDR1 as SEHNR and CDR2 as FQNEAQ (reference sequence). Trimming removed 2 bases from V and 0 bases from J, with 16 bases in between.

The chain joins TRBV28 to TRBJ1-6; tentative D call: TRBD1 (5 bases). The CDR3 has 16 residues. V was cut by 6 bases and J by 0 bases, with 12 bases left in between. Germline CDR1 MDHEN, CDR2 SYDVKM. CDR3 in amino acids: CASSPGGGSYNSPLHF. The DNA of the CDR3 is TGTGCCAGCAGCCCCGGTGGGGGCTCCTATAATTCACCCCTCCACTTT.

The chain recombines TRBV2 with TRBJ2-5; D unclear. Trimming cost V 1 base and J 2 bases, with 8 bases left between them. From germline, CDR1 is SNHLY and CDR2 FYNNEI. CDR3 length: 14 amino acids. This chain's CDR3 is CASSEGTPQETQYF. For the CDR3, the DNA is TGTGCCAGCAGTGAAGGGACGCCACAAGAGACCCAGTACTTC.

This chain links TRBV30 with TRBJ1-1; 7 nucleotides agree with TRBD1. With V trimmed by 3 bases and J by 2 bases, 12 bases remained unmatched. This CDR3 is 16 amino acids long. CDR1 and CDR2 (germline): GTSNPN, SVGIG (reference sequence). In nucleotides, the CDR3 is TGTGCCTGGAGGGGGGGGACAGCCGCCATCAACACTGAAGCTTTCTTT. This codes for CAWRGGTAAINTEAFF.

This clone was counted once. DNA of the CDR3: TGTGCCAGCAGCCAAGGGACTAGCGACTACAATGAGCAGTTCTTC. Translation: CASSQGTSDYNEQFF. This sequence joins TRBV4-2 and TRBJ2-1; 9 nucleotides agree with TRBD2. Germline values: CDR1 LGHNA, CDR2 YNFKEQ. J was trimmed by 3 bases and V by 1 base; bases with no gene match: 1. The CDR3 extends over 15 amino acids.

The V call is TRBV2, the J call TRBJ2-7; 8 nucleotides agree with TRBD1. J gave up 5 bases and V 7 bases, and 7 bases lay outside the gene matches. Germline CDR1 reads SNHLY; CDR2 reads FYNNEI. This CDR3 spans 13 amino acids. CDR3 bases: TGTGCCAGCACAAGGGACAGGCAGAACGAGCAGTACTTC. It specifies CASTRDRQNEQYF.

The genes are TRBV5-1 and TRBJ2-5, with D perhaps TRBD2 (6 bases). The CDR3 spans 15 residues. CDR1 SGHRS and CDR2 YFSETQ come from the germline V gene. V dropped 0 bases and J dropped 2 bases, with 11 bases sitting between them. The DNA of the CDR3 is TGCGCCAGCAGCTTGGGAGGGACTCCGCAAGAGACCCAGTACTTC. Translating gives CASSLGGTPQETQYF.

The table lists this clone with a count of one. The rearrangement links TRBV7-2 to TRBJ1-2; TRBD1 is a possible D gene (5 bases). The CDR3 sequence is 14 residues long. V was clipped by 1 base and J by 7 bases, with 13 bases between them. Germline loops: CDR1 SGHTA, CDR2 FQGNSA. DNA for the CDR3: TGTGCCAGCAGCTTAGATGGGGCTATGGGTGGCTACACCTTC. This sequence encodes CASSLDGAMGGYTF.

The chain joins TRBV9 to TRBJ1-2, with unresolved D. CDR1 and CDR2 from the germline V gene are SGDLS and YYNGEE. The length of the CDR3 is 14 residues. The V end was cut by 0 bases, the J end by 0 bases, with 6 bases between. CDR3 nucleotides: TGTGCCAGCAGCGTAGCGAACTCTAACTATGGCTACACCTTC. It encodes CASSVANSNYGYTF.